The rows below give T cell receptor beta chains drawn from one sample of a study. One entry per CDR3 protein, called by TCRdb with MiXCR from the 5' RACE reads. Of around 34,000 distinct CDR3 sequences in the sample, 27% were seen once. Material: tumor-infiltrating Tregs sorted from the breast tumor. These receptors were collected from a female donor with breast cancer. Each CDR3 is given with its conserved first and last residue. The D gene is left open where the match is weak. The size entry is marked missing in some rows and otherwise reads once, few, many or a size class.

D gene: .
J gene: TRBJ1-2
V gene: TRBV7-8
clone size: .
CDR3 DNA: TGTGCCAGCAGTCGAGGTGGGGCCTATGGCTACACCTTC
CDR3 protein: CASSRGGAYGYTF

D gene: TRBD1
J gene: TRBJ2-6
V gene: TRBV12-3/TRBV12-4
clone size: many
CDR3 DNA: TGTGCCAGCACCCTCGGACAGGGGGCCCGCTCTGGGGCCAACGTCCTGACTTTC
CDR3 protein: CASTLGQGARSGANVLTF

D gene: .
J gene: TRBJ2-7
V gene: TRBV7-9
clone size: .
CDR3 DNA: TGTGCCAGCAGCTCAGGCCGGGAGAAGGCCTACGAGCAGTACTTC
CDR3 protein: CASSSGREKAYEQYF

D gene: .
J gene: TRBJ2-1
V gene: TRBV7-9
clone size: .
CDR3 DNA: TGTGCCAGCCAAGCTTACAATGGCAACAATGAGCAGTTCTTC
CDR3 protein: CASQAYNGNNEQFF

D gene: TRBD1
J gene: TRBJ2-7
V gene: TRBV6-1
clone size: few
CDR3 DNA: TGTGCCAGCAGTGAACATTCCGACAGGGTCTACGAGCAGTACTTC
CDR3 protein: CASSEHSDRVYEQYF

D gene: .
J gene: TRBJ2-3
V gene: TRBV20-1
clone size: medium-sized
CDR3 DNA: TGCAGTGCTAGAAAGGCGAGCAGCCCAGATACGCAGTATTTT
CDR3 protein: CSARKASSPDTQYF

D gene: .
J gene: TRBJ2-1
V gene: TRBV13
clone size: many
CDR3 DNA: TGTGCCAGCAGCCCGGGCGGGCGCGGCGTGAAGGGTGACAATGAGCAGTTCTTC
CDR3 protein: CASSPGGRGVKGDNEQFF

D gene: .
J gene: TRBJ1-1
V gene: TRBV4-2
clone size: many
CDR3 DNA: TGTGCCAGCAGCCCCATGGGGGACACTGAAGCTTTCTTT
CDR3 protein: CASSPMGDTEAFF

D gene: TRBD2
J gene: TRBJ2-1
V gene: TRBV4-1
clone size: .
CDR3 DNA: TGCGCCAGCAGCCCCGGACTAGCGGCCAATGAGCAGTTCTTC
CDR3 protein: CASSPGLAANEQFF

D gene: TRBD2
J gene: TRBJ2-1
V gene: TRBV3-1
clone size: many
CDR3 DNA: TGTGCCAGCAGCCAATTTAGACTAGCGGTCTACAATGAGCAGTTCTTC
CDR3 protein: CASSQFRLAVYNEQFF

D gene: TRBD2
J gene: TRBJ2-1
V gene: TRBV6-6
clone size: few
CDR3 DNA: TGTGCCAGCAGTTACTCGGGACTAGCGGAGCAGCCGTCCTACAATGAGCAGTTCTTC
CDR3 protein: CASSYSGLAEQPSYNEQFF

D gene: .
J gene: TRBJ2-3
V gene: TRBV29-1
clone size: few
CDR3 DNA: TGCAGCGTTGAGTGGGGCACAGATACGCAGTATTTT
CDR3 protein: CSVEWGTDTQYF

D gene: TRBD1
J gene: TRBJ1-5
V gene: TRBV20-1
clone size: .
CDR3 DNA: TGCAGTGCTAGAGATGCGGCAGGGGGTAGGCAGCCCCAGCATTTT
CDR3 protein: CSARDAAGGRQPQHF

D gene: .
J gene: TRBJ2-1
V gene: TRBV20-1
clone size: many
CDR3 DNA: TGCAGTGCTAGGGTGGACTGGGCGGCCTACAATGAGCAGTTCTTC
CDR3 protein: CSARVDWAAYNEQFF

D gene: .
J gene: TRBJ1-2
V gene: TRBV5-1
clone size: .
CDR3 DNA: TGCGCCAGCGGCTTGGAGGGGCGGATGCAAGGTGGCTACACCTTC
CDR3 protein: CASGLEGRMQGGYTF

D gene: .
J gene: TRBJ2-7
V gene: TRBV6-5
clone size: .
CDR3 DNA: TGTACCAGCAGTTACCGGGGGCCCTCCTACGAGCAGTACTTC
CDR3 protein: CTSSYRGPSYEQYF

D gene: TRBD2
J gene: TRBJ2-1
V gene: TRBV20-1
clone size: .
CDR3 DNA: TGCAGTGCTAGTTATGCTAGCGGGACCTACAATGAGCAGTTCTTC
CDR3 protein: CSASYASGTYNEQFF

D gene: .
J gene: TRBJ2-1
V gene: TRBV3-1
clone size: many
CDR3 DNA: TGTGCCAGCAGTCGAACCGAGACAGGATACAATGAGCAGTTCTTC
CDR3 protein: CASSRTETGYNEQFF

D gene: TRBD2
J gene: TRBJ2-1
V gene: TRBV7-3
clone size: .
CDR3 DNA: TGTGCCAGCGGCCTGGGGACTAGCGAGAAGCAGTTCTTC
CDR3 protein: CASGLGTSEKQFF

D gene: TRBD1
J gene: TRBJ1-5
V gene: TRBV7-9
clone size: .
CDR3 DNA: TGTGCCAGCAGCTTTATGAGCACAGGGGCGAGCAATCAGCCCCAGCATTTT
CDR3 protein: CASSFMSTGASNQPQHF

D gene: .
J gene: TRBJ2-5
V gene: TRBV6-6
clone size: .
CDR3 DNA: TGTGCCAGCAGACGACAGGTCCAAGAGACCCAGTACTTC
CDR3 protein: CASRRQVQETQYF

D gene: .
J gene: TRBJ2-3
V gene: TRBV5-1
clone size: many
CDR3 DNA: TGCGCCAGCAGCTTGAGTAGCGGCCGCTCAATGATGGATACGCAGTATTTT
CDR3 protein: CASSLSSGRSMMDTQYF

D gene: .
J gene: TRBJ1-1
V gene: TRBV19
clone size: .
CDR3 DNA: TGTGCCAGTAGTCCCGGTTTGCTTGAAGCTTTCTTT
CDR3 protein: CASSPGLLEAFF

D gene: .
J gene: TRBJ1-1
V gene: TRBV9
clone size: medium-sized
CDR3 DNA: TGTGCCAGCAGCGTAGGATTAGGGGGGACTGAAGCTTTCTTT
CDR3 protein: CASSVGLGGTEAFF

D gene: TRBD1
J gene: TRBJ2-2
V gene: TRBV30
clone size: .
CDR3 DNA: TGTGCCTGGGCGACAGGGGTAAAGGGCGGGGAGCTGTTTTTT
CDR3 protein: CAWATGVKGGELFF

D gene: .
J gene: TRBJ1-1
V gene: TRBV7-8
clone size: .
CDR3 DNA: TGTGCCAGCAGCACTTGGAAGAGTCCTGAGACCAGTGAAGCTTTCTTT
CDR3 protein: CASSTWKSPETSEAFF

D gene: .
J gene: TRBJ2-1
V gene: TRBV5-1
clone size: many
CDR3 DNA: TGCGCCAGCAGCTTTTACAATGAGCAGTTCTTC
CDR3 protein: CASSFYNEQFF